The TCR beta chain under discussion was sequenced for a study of CD8 T cells in ankylosing spondylitis. TCRdb called the 5' RACE reads again in MiXCR, with one record for every CDR3 protein. The table lists 250,000 to 300,000 distinct CDR3 sequences, about 20% of them singletons. Findings of the study overall: Matched ankylosing spondylitis synovial fluid reportedly showed significant enrichment of disease-linked clones.

CDR1 is SGHDT, CDR2 YYEEEE, per germline. The trim removed 2 bases at V and 4 bases at J, leaving 13 bases unmatched. This CDR3 has 17 residues. This clonotype was observed many times. Its antigen is as yet unknown. The specimen was blood, either unsorted or a sorted T cell fraction (not recorded which). The clonotype was recovered from a male donor with ankylosing spondylitis or in good health (not recorded which). The J gene is TRBJ2-7, the V gene TRBV5-6; 9 positions agree with TRBD1. The CDR3 DNA reads TGTGCCAGCAGCTTAGGCCCACAGGGGGCGTATCAATACGAGCAGTACGTC. Translation: CASSLGPQGAYQYEQYV.